The 14 T cell receptor beta chains listed next were all sequenced from one sample in a study of Graves' ophthalmopathy and Graves' hyperthyroidism (dated by TCRdb to about 2018). TCRdb shows the sequencer as Illumina HiSeq 2000. For repertoire sequencing, TCR beta CDR3 regions were amplified from RNA transcripts. The first round of RT-PCR was done with HTBI primers and the Qiagen OneStep RT-PCR kit, and was followed by a second round of multiplex PCR, then size selection and purification. The public reads were quality trimmed at Q25 with fastp and then assembled into clones with MiXCR by TCRdb, keeping productive beta chains. Rows with one shared CDR3 protein collapse into an entry with the most common genes and DNA. This sample has over 650,000 distinct CDR3 sequences in its table, and just over 40% of those were observed once. About 3.3% of the sample is in the top ten clones. Source material: peripheral blood. Source of these receptors: an adult man with Graves' ophthalmopathy.

This clonotype showed up just a few times. The chain links TRBV25-1 to TRBJ1-2; the D gene is possibly TRBD1 (5 bases). The CDR3 runs to 14 residues. The germline V and J ends were trimmed by 8 bases and 4 bases, with 17 bases remaining between them. Germline V lookup: CDR1 MGHDK, CDR2 SYGVNS. As DNA, the CDR3 is TGTGCCAGCGTTGAAGATCAGGGAACCTATGGCTACACCTTC. Protein sequence: CASVEDQGTYGYTF.

Comments on this clonotype: At one of its ends the junction is not consistent with the germline gene, which may arise from a read error. The J gene is TRBJ1-5, the V gene TRBV10-3; 9 bases match TRBD1. Germline V gene sequence: CDR1 ENHRY, CDR2 SYGVKD. CDR3 size: 18 residues. The CDR3 protein is CASSYSGTGTYSNQPQHF. CDR3 DNA: TGTGCCAGCAGTTACTCCGGGACAGGGACTTATAGCAATCAGCCCCAGCATTTT.

Many counts were recorded for this clonotype. The J gene is TRBJ1-2, the V gene TRBV29-1; D unresolved. Germline CDR1 is SQVTM and CDR2 is ANQGSEA. Between the trimmed V and J ends, which lost 5 bases and 3 bases, there was a span of 13 bases. The CDR3 totals 13 residues. The CDR3, as DNA: TGCAGCGTTACTAAGGAAGCGGACTATGGCTACACCTTC. It specifies CSVTKEADYGYTF.

This chain links TRBV6-1 with TRBJ1-2, with D tentatively TRBD1 (5 bases). V was cut by 5 bases and J by 7 bases, with 14 bases left in between. CDR1 is MNHNS and CDR2 is SASEGT in the germline V gene. The CDR3 length is 13 residues. The CDR3 bases are TGTGCCAGCAGTCAACTAGGGGTGTCTGGCTACACCTTC. Translating gives CASSQLGVSGYTF.

This clonotype was observed a single time. The J gene is TRBJ2-5, the V gene TRBV20-1; 7 bases are a match to TRBD1. The J segment lost 2 bases and the V segment lost 6 bases, leaving 12 bases of the junction unmatched. Germline CDR1 reads DFQATT; CDR2 reads SNEGSKA (reference sequence). CDR3 length equals 15 residues. CDR3 sequence (DNA): TGCAGTGCCAGTAGTATCGGGACAGCACAAGAGACCCAGTACTTC. The encoded protein is CSASSIGTAQETQYF.

Notes on this clonotype: Germline and junction disagree at one end, which may indicate a read error. This chain uses TRBV12-3 or TRBV12-4 with TRBJ1-1; D is undetermined. The CDR3 has 11 amino acids. The CDR3 region is CTSSTLYEAFF. CDR3 nucleotides: TGTACCAGCAGCACCCTATATGAAGCTTTCTTT.

V gene TRBV15 combines with J gene TRBJ2-5; 12 bases map to TRBD2. Germline loops: CDR1 LNHNV, CDR2 YYDKDF (reference sequence). Trimming removed 5 bases from V and 5 bases from J; junction bases left unmatched: 9. The CDR3 has 16 residues. The chain's CDR3 is CATSRTTSGSGETQYF. The CDR3 nucleotides are TGTGCCACCAGCCGTACGACTAGCGGGAGCGGCGAGACCCAGTACTTC.

This clonotype was seen many times. The chain is built from TRBV2 and TRBJ1-2; D possibly corresponds to TRBD1 (5 bases). This CDR3 has 16 amino acids. Germline CDR1 and CDR2: SNHLY and FYNNEI. Trimming left V 6 bases short and J 6 bases short, with 23 bases between. CDR3 DNA: TGTGCCAGCAGGCACCTGATTCCGGGACTCATGCATGGCTACACCTTC. Protein sequence: CASRHLIPGLMHGYTF.

This chain links TRBV28 with TRBJ2-7; unclear D gene. Germline CDR1 is MDHEN and CDR2 is SYDVKM. CDR3 size: 16 residues. Trimming shortened V by 7 bases and J by 1 base, and 20 bases separated the two germline ends. The chain's CDR3 is CASKGPIPFRSYEQYF. The DNA for the CDR3 is TGTGCCAGCAAAGGACCGATCCCGTTTCGTTCCTACGAGCAGTACTTC.

This clonotype was seen a handful of times. The gene calls are TRBV2 and TRBJ2-7; 8 nucleotides line up with TRBD1. CDR3 length equals 14 residues. CDR1 and CDR2 (germline): SNHLY, FYNNEI. V trimming: 4 bases; J trimming: 3 bases; junction bases outside the gene matches: 5. CDR3 region: CASSGWTGYYEQYF. The CDR3 DNA reads TGTGCCAGCAGTGGATGGACAGGGTACTACGAGCAGTACTTC.

In the case of this clonotype: Possible read error: a much larger clone is one base away. J is TRBJ1-6 and V is TRBV5-8; 9 nucleotides match TRBD1. The CDR3 length is 15 residues. Germline values: CDR1 SGHTS, CDR2 YDEGEE. In DNA form, the CDR3 reads TGTGCCAGCAGCTTGCACAGGGGGCCGGATTCATCCCTCCACTTT. It encodes CASSLHRGPDSSLHF.

This clonotype was detected a few times. J is TRBJ1-2 and V is TRBV15; weak D call: TRBD1 (6 bases). V lost 4 bases, J lost 0 bases, and 15 bases lay in between. Looked up from germline, CDR1 is LNHNV and CDR2 is YYDKDF (reference sequence). The length of the CDR3 is 16 residues. CDR3 residues: CATSTPRDTPNYGYTF. The CDR3 nucleotides are TGTGCCACCAGCACGCCCCGGGACACACCTAACTATGGCTACACCTTC.

The chain uses TRBV10-2 and TRBJ1-3; a weak D match, TRBD1 (5 bases). Trimming stripped 4 bases from V and 4 bases from J, with 14 bases between. This CDR3 comprises 15 residues. Germline lookup yields CDR1 WSHSY and CDR2 SAAADI. Here the CDR3 reads CASSARDPSGNTIYF. Written as DNA, the CDR3 is TGCGCCAGCAGTGCTAGGGACCCGTCGGGAAACACCATATATTTT.

In its sample, this clonotype was seen many times. The V and J genes are TRBV7-2 and TRBJ2-6; D is ambiguous. Germline V gene sequence: CDR1 SGHTA, CDR2 FQGNSA. The CDR3 has 12 amino acids. V lost 1 base to trimming and J lost 5 bases, with 0 bases between them. This chain's CDR3 is CASSLGANVLTF. For the CDR3, the DNA is TGTGCCAGCAGCTTAGGGGCCAACGTCCTGACTTTC.